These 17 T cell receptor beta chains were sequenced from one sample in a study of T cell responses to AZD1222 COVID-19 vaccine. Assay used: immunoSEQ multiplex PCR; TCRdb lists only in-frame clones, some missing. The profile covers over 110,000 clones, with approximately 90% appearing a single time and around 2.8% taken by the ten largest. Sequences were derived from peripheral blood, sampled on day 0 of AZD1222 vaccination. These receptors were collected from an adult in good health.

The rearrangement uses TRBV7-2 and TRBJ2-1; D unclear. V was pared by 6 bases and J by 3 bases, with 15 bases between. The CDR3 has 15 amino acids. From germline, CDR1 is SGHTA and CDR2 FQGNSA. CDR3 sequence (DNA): TGTGCCAGCAGGTCCCGGACCTCTTACTACAATGAGCAGTTCTTC. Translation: CASRSRTSYYNEQFF. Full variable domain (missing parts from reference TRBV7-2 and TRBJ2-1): GAGVSQSPSNKVTEKGKDVELRCDPISGHTALYWYRQSLGQGLEFLIYFQGNSAPDKSGLPSDRFSAERTGGSVSTLTIQRTQQEDSAVYLCASRSRTSYYNEQFFGPGTRLTVL.

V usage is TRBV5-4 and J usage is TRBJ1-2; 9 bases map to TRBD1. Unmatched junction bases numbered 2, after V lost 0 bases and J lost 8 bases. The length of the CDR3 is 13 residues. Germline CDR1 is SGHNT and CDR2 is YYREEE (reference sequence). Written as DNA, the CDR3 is TGTGCCAGCAGCTTGGTGGACAGGGGCGGCTACACCTTC. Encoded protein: CASSLVDRGGYTF.

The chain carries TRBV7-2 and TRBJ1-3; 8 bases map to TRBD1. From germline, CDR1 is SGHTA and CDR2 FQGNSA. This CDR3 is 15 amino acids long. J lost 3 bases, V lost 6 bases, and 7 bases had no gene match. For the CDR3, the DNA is TGTGCCAGCAGATTACAGGGGGGATTTGGAAACACCATATATTTT. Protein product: CASRLQGGFGNTIYF. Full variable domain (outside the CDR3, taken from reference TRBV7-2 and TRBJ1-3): GAGVSQSPSNKVTEKGKDVELRCDPISGHTALYWYRQSLGQGLEFLIYFQGNSAPDKSGLPSDRFSAERTGGSVSTLTIQRTQQEDSAVYLCASRLQGGFGNTIYFGEGSWLTVV.

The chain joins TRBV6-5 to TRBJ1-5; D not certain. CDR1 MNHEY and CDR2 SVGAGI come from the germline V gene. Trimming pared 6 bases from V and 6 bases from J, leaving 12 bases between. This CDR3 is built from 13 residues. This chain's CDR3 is CASRDSAIQPQHF. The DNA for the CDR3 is TGTGCCAGCAGGGACTCAGCCATTCAGCCCCAGCATTTT.

CDR3 protein: CASSRESHQPQHF. The CDR3 DNA reads as TGTGCCAGCAGCCGAGAAAGCCATCAGCCCCAGCATTTT. The V call is TRBV9, the J call TRBJ1-5, with D unclear. The CDR3 extends over 13 amino acids. Germline V gene data show CDR1 as SGDLS and CDR2 as YYNGEE. Trimming took off 4 bases at V and 5 bases at J, with 10 bases between the two ends.

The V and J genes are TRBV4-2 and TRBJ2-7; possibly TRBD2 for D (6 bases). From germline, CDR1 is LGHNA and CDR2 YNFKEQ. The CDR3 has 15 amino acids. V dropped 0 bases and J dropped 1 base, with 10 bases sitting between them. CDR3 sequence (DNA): TGTGCCAGCAGCCAAGATTCGGGAGTTTCCTACGAGCAGTACTTC. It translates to CASSQDSGVSYEQYF.

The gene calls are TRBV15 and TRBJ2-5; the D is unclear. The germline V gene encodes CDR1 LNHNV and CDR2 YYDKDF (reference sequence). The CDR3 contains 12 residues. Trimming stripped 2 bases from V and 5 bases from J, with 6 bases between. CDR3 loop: CATSRPRETQYF. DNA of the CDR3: TGTGCCACCAGCAGACCCCGGGAGACCCAGTACTTC.

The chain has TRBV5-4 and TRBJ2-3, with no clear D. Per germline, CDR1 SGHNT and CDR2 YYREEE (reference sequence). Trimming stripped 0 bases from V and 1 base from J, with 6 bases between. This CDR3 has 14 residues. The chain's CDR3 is CASSLEPGTDTQYF. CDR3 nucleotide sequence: TGTGCCAGCAGCTTGGAACCAGGCACAGATACGCAGTATTTT.

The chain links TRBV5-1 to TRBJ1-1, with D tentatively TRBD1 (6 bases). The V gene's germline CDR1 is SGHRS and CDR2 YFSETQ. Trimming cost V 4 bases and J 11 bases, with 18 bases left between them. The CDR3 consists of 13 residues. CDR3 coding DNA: TGCGCCAGCAGCGCGCCGGGGGGCCTTGCTGCTTTCTTT. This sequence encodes CASSAPGGLAAFF.

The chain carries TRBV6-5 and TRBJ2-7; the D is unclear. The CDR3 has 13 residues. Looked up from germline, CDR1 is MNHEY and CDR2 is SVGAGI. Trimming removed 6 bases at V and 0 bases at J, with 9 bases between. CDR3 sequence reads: CASRPNYSYEQYF. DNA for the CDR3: TGTGCCAGCAGACCTAACTACTCCTACGAGCAGTACTTC.

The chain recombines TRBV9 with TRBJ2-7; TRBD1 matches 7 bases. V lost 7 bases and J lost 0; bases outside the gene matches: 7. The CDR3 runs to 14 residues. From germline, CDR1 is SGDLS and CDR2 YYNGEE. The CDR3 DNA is TGTGCCAGCGACTTGACAGGGAACTCCTACGAGCAGTACTTC. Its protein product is CASDLTGNSYEQYF.

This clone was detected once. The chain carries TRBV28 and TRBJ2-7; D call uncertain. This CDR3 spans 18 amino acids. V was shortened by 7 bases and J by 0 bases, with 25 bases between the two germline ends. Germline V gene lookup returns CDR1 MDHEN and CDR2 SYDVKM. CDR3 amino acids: CASTTSYPLYKRSYEQYF. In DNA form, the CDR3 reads TGTGCCAGCACCACCTCTTACCCCCTCTACAAACGCTCCTACGAGCAGTACTTC. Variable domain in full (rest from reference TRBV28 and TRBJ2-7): DVKVTQSSRYLVKRTGEKVFLECVQDMDHENMFWYRQDPGLGLRLIYFSYDVKMKEKGDIPEGYSVSREKKERFSLILESASTNQTSMYLCASTTSYPLYKRSYEQYFGPGTRLTVT.

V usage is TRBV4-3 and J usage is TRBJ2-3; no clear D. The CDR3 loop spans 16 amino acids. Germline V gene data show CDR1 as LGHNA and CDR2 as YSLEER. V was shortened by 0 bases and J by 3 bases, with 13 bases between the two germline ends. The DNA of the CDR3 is TGCGCCAGCAGCCAAGATCCCCGTGGTGTGACAGATACGCAGTATTTT. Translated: CASSQDPRGVTDTQYF.

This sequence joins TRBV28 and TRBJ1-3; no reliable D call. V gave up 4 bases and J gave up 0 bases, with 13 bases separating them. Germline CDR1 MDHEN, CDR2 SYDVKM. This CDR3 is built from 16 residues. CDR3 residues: CASSSRLAFSGNTIYF. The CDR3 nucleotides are TGTGCCAGCAGTTCCCGACTGGCTTTCTCTGGAAACACCATATATTTT.

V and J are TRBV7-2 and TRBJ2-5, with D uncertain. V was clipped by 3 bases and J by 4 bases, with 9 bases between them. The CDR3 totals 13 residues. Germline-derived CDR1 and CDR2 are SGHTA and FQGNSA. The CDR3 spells CASSLWETETQYF. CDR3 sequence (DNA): TGTGCCAGCAGCTTGTGGGAAACAGAGACCCAGTACTTC. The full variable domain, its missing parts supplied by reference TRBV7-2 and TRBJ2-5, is GAGVSQSPSNKVTEKGKDVELRCDPISGHTALYWYRQSLGQGLEFLIYFQGNSAPDKSGLPSDRFSAERTGGSVSTLTIQRTQQEDSAVYLCASSLWETETQYFGPGTRLLVL.

The CDR3 coding sequence is TGTGCCTGGAGGGCACTAGCGGGAGGTATCGATACGCAGTATTTT. This gives the protein CAWRALAGGIDTQYF. The genes are TRBV30 and TRBJ2-3; TRBD2 matches 12 bases. V dropped 3 bases and J dropped 6; count of bases not matched to a gene: 7. This CDR3 is built from 15 residues. Germline V gene data show CDR1 as GTSNPN and CDR2 as SVGIG (reference sequence).

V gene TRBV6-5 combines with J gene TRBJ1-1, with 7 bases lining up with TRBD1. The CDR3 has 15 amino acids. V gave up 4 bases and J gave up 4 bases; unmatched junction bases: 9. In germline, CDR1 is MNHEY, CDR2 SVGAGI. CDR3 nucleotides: TGTGCCAGCAGTTTAACAGGGGAACAGGGCACTGAAGCTTTCTTT. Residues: CASSLTGEQGTEAFF.